The 19 T cell receptor beta chains listed next were all sequenced from one sample in a study of cytomegalovirus exposure and HLA in healthy donors. The PCR had 60 Vbeta and 13 Jbeta primers. Assay used: immunoSEQ multiplex PCR; TCRdb lists only in-frame clones, some missing. The repertoire table contains about 200,000 clones. Input material: PBMCs. Source of these receptors: a young man in good health and CMV-seronegative.

V usage is TRBV30 and J usage is TRBJ2-3; 8 bases are shared with TRBD2. The CDR3 spans 15 residues. The V and J ends lost 5 bases and 3 bases, in that order; junction bases with no gene match: 10. Germline V gene lookup returns CDR1 GTSNPN and CDR2 SVGIG (reference sequence). CDR3 nucleotides: TGTGCCTGGCACGGGGGGGCGGCCGGGACAGATACGCAGTATTTT. This translates into CAWHGGAAGTDTQYF.

The rearrangement joins TRBV15 to TRBJ1-1; a possible D gene is TRBD1 (5 bases). V was cut by 7 bases and J by 4 bases, with 10 bases left in between. From germline, CDR1 is LNHNV and CDR2 YYDKDF (reference sequence). This CDR3 is 12 amino acids long. In DNA, the CDR3 is TGTGCCACCACGGGGGGTACCACTGAAGCTTTCTTT. It codes for CATTGGTTEAFF.

The V gene is TRBV6-5, the J gene TRBJ2-7; 8 bases fit TRBD1. Germline CDR1 and CDR2: MNHEY and SVGAGI. V gave up 6 bases and J gave up 3 bases; unmatched junction bases: 7. The CDR3 loop spans 14 amino acids. The CDR3 here is CASRGDRHIYEQYF. CDR3 coding DNA: TGTGCCAGCAGGGGGGACAGGCATATCTACGAGCAGTACTTC.

V usage is TRBV5-1 and J usage is TRBJ2-1; tentative D call: TRBD2 (5 bases). V was clipped by 3 bases and J by 0 bases, with 10 bases between them. Germline CDR1 SGHRS, CDR2 YFSETQ. CDR3 length: 15 amino acids. The CDR3 DNA sequence: TGCGCCAGCAGCTCCCGAGCGGCCTCCTACAATGAGCAGTTCTTC. Residues: CASSSRAASYNEQFF.

V usage is TRBV27 and J usage is TRBJ2-1, with D maybe TRBD2 (7 bases). The germline V and J ends were trimmed by 8 bases and 9 bases, with 17 bases remaining between them. CDR1 and CDR2 from the germline V gene are MNHEY and SMNVEV (reference sequence). CDR3 length equals 13 residues. CDR3 protein: CASRTFRGGEQFF. The CDR3 region has the DNA TGTGCCAGCCGGACTTTTAGGGGGGGTGAGCAGTTCTTC.

The chain employs TRBV28 and TRBJ2-5; D is possibly TRBD2 (5 bases). This CDR3 region has 16 residues. Germline V gene lookup returns CDR1 MDHEN and CDR2 SYDVKM. V gave up 7 bases and J gave up 1 base, with 19 bases separating them. CDR3 sequence reads: CASTPGLVSGQETQYF. The CDR3 DNA is TGTGCCAGCACCCCCGGACTCGTATCCGGCCAAGAGACCCAGTACTTC.

The chain joins TRBV6-6 to TRBJ2-3; 8 bases match TRBD1. This CDR3 has 16 amino acids. The trim removed 7 bases at V and 5 bases at J, leaving 14 bases unmatched. Germline lookup yields CDR1 MNHNY and CDR2 SVGAGI (reference sequence). CDR3 amino acids: CASILHQGAPRDTQYF. CDR3 DNA: TGTGCCAGCATTCTCCATCAGGGGGCCCCCAGAGATACGCAGTATTTT.

The genes are TRBV7-9 and TRBJ2-1; 8 bases agree with TRBD2. The CDR3 sequence is 18 residues long. CDR1 and CDR2 (germline): SEHNR, FQNEAQ (reference sequence). Trimming cost V 1 base and J 5 bases; bases outside gene matches: 13. The CDR3 coding sequence is TGTGCCAGCAGCTTAGGCGAAAACCTTGGCGGGGGGAACAATGAGCAGTTCTTC. Protein sequence: CASSLGENLGGGNNEQFF. Looking up the rest from reference TRBV7-9 and TRBJ2-1 gives the full variable domain: DTGVSQNPRHKITKRGQNVTFRCDPISEHNRLYWYRQTLGQGPEFLTYFQNEAQLEKSRLLSDRFSAERPKGSFSTLEIQRTEQGDSAMYLCASSLGENLGGGNNEQFFGPGTRLTVL.

Worth noting for this clone: This sample includes further DNA sequences coding for the same CDR3. This chain uses TRBV19 with TRBJ2-7; TRBD2 aligns across 9 bases. This CDR3 is built from 15 residues. The trim removed 3 bases at V and 2 bases at J, leaving 5 bases unmatched. In germline, CDR1 is LNHDA, CDR2 SQIVND (reference sequence). In DNA, the CDR3 is TGTGCCAGTAGTATCGGTCTAGCGGGGACCTACGAGCAGTACTTC. This gives the protein CASSIGLAGTYEQYF. The whole variable domain, filled in from reference TRBV19 and TRBJ2-7, reads DGGITQSPKYLFRKEGQNVTLSCEQNLNHDAMYWYRQDPGQGLRLIYYSQIVNDFQKGDIAEGYSVSREKKESFPLTVTSAQKNPTAFYLCASSIGLAGTYEQYFGPGTRLTVT.

The chain combines TRBV4-2 with TRBJ1-3; D perhaps matches TRBD1 (5 bases). CDR3 size: 14 residues. Per germline, CDR1 LGHNA and CDR2 YNFKEQ. The V gene lost 0 bases and the J gene lost 9 bases, with 12 bases spanning the gap. As DNA, the CDR3 is TGTGCCAGCAGCCAAGACAGGGTGGACACCACCATATATTTT. The encoded protein is CASSQDRVDTTIYF.

The chain couples TRBV18 to TRBJ1-1, with D perhaps TRBD1 (5 bases). Trimming took off 2 bases at V and 0 bases at J, with 16 bases between the two ends. This CDR3 comprises 17 residues. Germline V gives CDR1 KGHSH, CDR2 LQKENI. The CDR3 sequence is CASSPGHSGTMNTEAFF. CDR3 nucleotide sequence: TGTGCCAGCTCACCAGGCCACAGCGGGACCATGAACACTGAAGCTTTCTTT.

The chain is built from TRBV27 and TRBJ2-3; 11 bases match TRBD2. CDR1 MNHEY and CDR2 SMNVEV come from the germline V gene (reference sequence). V shed 5 bases, J shed 2 bases, and the junction held 15 bases outside the gene matches. The CDR3 totals 19 residues. The CDR3: CASSRKGLAVVDPTDTQYF. The CDR3 DNA is TGTGCCAGCAGTCGGAAGGGACTAGCGGTAGTCGATCCCACAGATACGCAGTATTTT.

V gene TRBV6-5 combines with J gene TRBJ2-7, with D perhaps TRBD1 (6 bases). CDR1 and CDR2 (germline): MNHEY, SVGAGI. The V gene lost 4 bases and the J gene lost 0 bases, with 16 bases spanning the gap. This CDR3 is built from 16 residues. This CDR3 reads CASSFHRAATSYEQYF. The CDR3 DNA reads TGTGCCAGCAGTTTCCACAGGGCCGCCACCTCCTACGAGCAGTACTTC.

The chain is built from TRBV20-1 and TRBJ2-7; D not certain. The CDR3 length is 11 residues. Germline V gene lookup returns CDR1 DFQATT and CDR2 SNEGSKA (reference sequence). V was clipped by 6 bases and J by 0 bases, with 6 bases between them. DNA for the CDR3: TGCAGTGCGGAGAGCTCCTACGAGCAGTACTTC. The encoded protein is CSAESSYEQYF.

The chain is built from TRBV10-3 and TRBJ1-1; 10 bases are shared with TRBD1. Germline assignment: CDR1 ENHRY and CDR2 SYGVKD. Trimming removed 6 bases from V and 3 bases from J; junction bases left unmatched: 7. The CDR3 is 15 residues long. The CDR3 nucleotides read TGTGCCATCAGCCCGACAGGGGGCGAAGACACTGAAGCTTTCTTT. This sequence encodes CAISPTGGEDTEAFF.

V gene TRBV10-1 combines with J gene TRBJ2-7, with D possibly being TRBD1 (6 bases). CDR3 length equals 14 residues. The V end was cut by 0 bases, the J end by 4 bases, with 10 bases between. Germline CDR1 is WNHNN and CDR2 is SYGVQD (reference sequence). The CDR3 DNA is TGCGCCAGCAGTGAGTCGGACAGTCCTTACGAGCAGTACTTC. It specifies CASSESDSPYEQYF.

The gene calls are TRBV19 and TRBJ2-7; D gene unclear. Trimming cost V 7 bases and J 5 bases, with 18 bases left between them. This CDR3 has 14 amino acids. CDR1 and CDR2 (germline): LNHDA, SQIVND (reference sequence). The DNA for the CDR3 is TGTGCCAGTAAGGCGTCGATAGCTGGCCACGAGCAGTACTTC. Protein sequence: CASKASIAGHEQYF. Together with reference TRBV19 and TRBJ2-7, the CDR3 gives the full variable domain: DGGITQSPKYLFRKEGQNVTLSCEQNLNHDAMYWYRQDPGQGLRLIYYSQIVNDFQKGDIAEGYSVSREKKESFPLTVTSAQKNPTAFYLCASKASIAGHEQYFGPGTRLTVT.

The chain recombines TRBV4-2 with TRBJ2-1; 12 nucleotides agree with TRBD2. The trim removed 2 bases at V and 7 bases at J, leaving 3 bases unmatched. Germline V gene sequence: CDR1 LGHNA, CDR2 YNFKEQ. The length of the CDR3 is 15 residues. CDR3 in amino acids: CASSQQLAGGNEQFF. CDR3 DNA sequence: TGTGCCAGCAGCCAACAACTAGCGGGAGGAAATGAGCAGTTCTTC.

The chain combines TRBV28 with TRBJ1-2; 10 nucleotides line up with TRBD1. V shed 7 bases, J shed 9 bases, and the junction held 8 bases outside the gene matches. The CDR3 covers 13 residues. Germline CDR1 and CDR2: MDHEN and SYDVKM. The CDR3 coding sequence is TGTGCCAGCAACCCAGACAGGGGGCTTCGCTACACCTTC. Its translation is CASNPDRGLRYTF.